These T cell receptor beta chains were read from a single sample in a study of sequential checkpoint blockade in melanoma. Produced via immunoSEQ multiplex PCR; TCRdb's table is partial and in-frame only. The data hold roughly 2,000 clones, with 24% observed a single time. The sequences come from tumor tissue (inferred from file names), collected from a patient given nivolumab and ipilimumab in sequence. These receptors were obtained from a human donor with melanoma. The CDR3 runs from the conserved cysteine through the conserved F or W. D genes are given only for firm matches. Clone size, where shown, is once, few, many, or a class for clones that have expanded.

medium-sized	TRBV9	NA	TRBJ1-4	CASSVAATNEKLFF	TGTGCCAGCAGCGTAGCCGCAACTAATGAAAAACTGTTTTTT
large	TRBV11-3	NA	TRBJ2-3	CASSRWPDTSTDTQYF	TGTGCCAGCAGCCGATGGCCCGACACTAGCACAGATACGCAGTATTTT
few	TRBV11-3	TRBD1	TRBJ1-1	CASRRAGGVGNTEAFF	TGTGCCAGCAGAAGGGCAGGGGGCGTTGGGAACACTGAAGCTTTCTTT
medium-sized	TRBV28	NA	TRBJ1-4	CASSFSGAGEKLFF	TGTGCCAGCAGTTTCTCGGGGGCTGGTGAAAAACTGTTTTTT
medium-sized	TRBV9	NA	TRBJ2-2	CASSDWGYPTGELFF	TGTGCCAGCAGCGACTGGGGCTACCCCACCGGGGAGCTGTTTTTT
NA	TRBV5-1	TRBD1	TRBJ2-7	CASSTMGQIYEQYF	TGCGCCAGCAGCACAATGGGACAGATTTACGAGCAGTACTTC
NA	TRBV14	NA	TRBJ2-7	CASSLGDTYEQYF	TGTGCCAGCAGCCTGGGGGACACCTACGAGCAGTACTTC
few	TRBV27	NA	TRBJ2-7	CASSFYGGAYEQYF	TGTGCCAGCAGTTTCTATGGTGGGGCCTACGAGCAGTACTTC
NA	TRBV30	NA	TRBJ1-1	CACTDGNTEAFF	TGTGCCTGCACGGACGGGAACACTGAAGCTTTCTTT
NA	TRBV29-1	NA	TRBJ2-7	CSVETAGYEQYF	TGCAGCGTTGAAACGGCAGGCTACGAGCAGTACTTC
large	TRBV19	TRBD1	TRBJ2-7	CASSQSTGTGEQYF	TGTGCCAGTAGCCAATCGACAGGGACGGGGGAGCAGTACTTC
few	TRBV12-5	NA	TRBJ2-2	CASGLFQAMELFF	TGTGCTAGTGGTTTGTTTCAAGCCATGGAGCTGTTTTTT
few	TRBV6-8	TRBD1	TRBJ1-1	CAISAAGGNTEAFF	TGTGCCATCAGTGCTGCAGGGGGGAACACTGAAGCTTTCTTT
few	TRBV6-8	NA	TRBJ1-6	CASSYRRLDNSPLHF	TGTGCCAGCAGTTACCGCAGGCTAGATAATTCACCCCTCCACTTT
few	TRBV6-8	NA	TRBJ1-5	CASSSLTSYSNQPQHF	TGTGCCAGCAGTAGTCTGACAAGCTATAGCAATCAGCCCCAGCATTTT
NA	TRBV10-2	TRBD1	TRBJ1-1	CASSPGQWVTEAFF	TGCGCCAGCAGCCCGGGACAGTGGGTCACTGAAGCTTTCTTT
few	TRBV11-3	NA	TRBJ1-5	CASSLQQGSGQPQHF	TGTGCCAGCAGCTTACAACAGGGTTCAGGTCAGCCCCAGCATTTT
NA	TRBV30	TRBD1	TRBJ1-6	CAWDLDRDSPLHF	TGTGCCTGGGATCTGGACAGGGATTCACCCCTCCACTTT
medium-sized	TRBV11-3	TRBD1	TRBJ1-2	CASSTPTGTHYGYTF	TGTGCCAGCAGCACCCCGACAGGGACTCACTATGGCTACACCTTC
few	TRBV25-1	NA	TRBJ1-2	CASSPRGGHYGYTF	TGTGCCAGCAGTCCCCGAGGAGGGCACTATGGCTACACCTTC
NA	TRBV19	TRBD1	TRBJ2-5	CASSIFRGQNQETQYF	TGTGCCAGTAGCATATTCCGGGGACAGAACCAAGAGACCCAGTACTTC
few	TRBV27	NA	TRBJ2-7	CASRGPPYEQYF	TGTGCCAGCCGCGGGCCCCCCTACGAGCAGTACTTC
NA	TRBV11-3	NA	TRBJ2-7	CASSAVQGGSYEQYF	TGTGCCAGCAGCGCTGTACAGGGCGGATCGTACGAGCAGTACTTC
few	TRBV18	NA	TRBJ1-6	CASSPDDRWTSPLHF	TGTGCCAGCTCACCGGACGACAGGTGGACTTCACCCCTCCACTTT
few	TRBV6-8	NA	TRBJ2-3	CAISAGPRVSGTDTQYF	TGTGCCATCAGTGCAGGACCGCGGGTCTCGGGCACAGATACGCAGTATTTT
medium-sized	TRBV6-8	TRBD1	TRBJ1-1	CASSRDRALAFF	TGTGCCAGCAGCCGGGACAGGGCGTTGGCTTTCTTT
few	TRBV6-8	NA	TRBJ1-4	CATQIGVGEKLFF	TGTGCCACCCAGATTGGGGTCGGTGAAAAACTGTTTTTT
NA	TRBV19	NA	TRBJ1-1	CASRGGGGAYTEAFF	TGTGCCAGTAGAGGCGGGGGGGGCGCTTACACTGAAGCTTTCTTT
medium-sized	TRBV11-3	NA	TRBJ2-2	CASSLTGTSTGELFF	TGTGCCAGCAGCTTAACCGGGACTTCCACCGGGGAGCTGTTTTTT
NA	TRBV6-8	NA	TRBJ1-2	CASSYGNYGYTF	TGTGCCAGCAGTTATGGGAACTATGGCTACACCTTC
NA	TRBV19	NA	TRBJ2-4	CASTGQYAKNIQYF	TGTGCCAGTACTGGGCAGTACGCCAAAAACATTCAGTACTTC
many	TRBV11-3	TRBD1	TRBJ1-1	CASSLKGTGGARTEAFF	TGTGCCAGCAGCTTGAAGGGGACAGGGGGCGCGAGAACTGAAGCTTTCTTT